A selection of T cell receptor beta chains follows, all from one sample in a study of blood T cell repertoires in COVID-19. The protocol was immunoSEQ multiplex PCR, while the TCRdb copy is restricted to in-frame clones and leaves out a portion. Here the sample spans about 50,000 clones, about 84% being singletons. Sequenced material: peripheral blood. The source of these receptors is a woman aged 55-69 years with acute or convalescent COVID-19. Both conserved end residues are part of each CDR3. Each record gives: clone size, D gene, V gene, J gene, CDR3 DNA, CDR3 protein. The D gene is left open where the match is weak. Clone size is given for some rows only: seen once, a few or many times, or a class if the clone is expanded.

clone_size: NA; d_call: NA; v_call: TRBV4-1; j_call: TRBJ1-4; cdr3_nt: TGCGCCAGCAGCCAAGAGAGAGGGAGGGGTGCAACTAATGAAAAACTGTTTTTT; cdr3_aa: CASSQERGRGATNEKLFF
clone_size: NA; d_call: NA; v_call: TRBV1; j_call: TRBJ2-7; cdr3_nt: TGCACCAGCAGCCGGACTAGCGGGGGCTACGAGCAGTACTTC; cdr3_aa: CTSSRTSGGYEQYF
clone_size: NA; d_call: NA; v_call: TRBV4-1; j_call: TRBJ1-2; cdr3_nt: TGCGCCAGCAGCCAAGATGACAGCTATGGCTACACCTTC; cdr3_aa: CASSQDDSYGYTF
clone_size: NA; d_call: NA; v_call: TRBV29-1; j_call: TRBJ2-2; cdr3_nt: TGCAGCGTTGCTACAGGATCTGGGGAGCTGTTTTTT; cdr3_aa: CSVATGSGELFF
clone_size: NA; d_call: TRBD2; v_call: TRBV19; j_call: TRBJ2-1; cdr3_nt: TGTGCCAGTAGTGGGCGGGTAGCGGGAACCAGCTACAATGAGCAGTTCTTC; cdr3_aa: CASSGRVAGTSYNEQFF
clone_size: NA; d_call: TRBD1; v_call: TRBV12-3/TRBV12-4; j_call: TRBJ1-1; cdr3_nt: TGTGCCAGCAGTGCCAGACAGGGACAAGCTTTCTTT; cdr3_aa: CASSARQGQAFF
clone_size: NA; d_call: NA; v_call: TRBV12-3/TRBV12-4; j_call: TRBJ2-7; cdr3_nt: TGTGCCAGCAGTTTTCGCGGGAATTACGAGCAGTACTTC; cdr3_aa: CASSFRGNYEQYF
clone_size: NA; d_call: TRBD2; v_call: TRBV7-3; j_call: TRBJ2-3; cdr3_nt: TGTGCCAGCAGCTTTCTAGCGGCTAGCACAGATACGCAGTATTTT; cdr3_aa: CASSFLAASTDTQYF
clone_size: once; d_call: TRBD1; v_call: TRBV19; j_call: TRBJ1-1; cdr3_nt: TGTGCCAGTAGTATACAAAGCCGACAGGGTGGCACTGAAGCTTTCTTT; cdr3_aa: CASSIQSRQGGTEAFF
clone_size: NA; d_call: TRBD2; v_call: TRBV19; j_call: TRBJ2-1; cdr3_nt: TGTGCCAGTAGTACCCTAGCGGGAGAGCAGTTCTTC; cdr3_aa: CASSTLAGEQFF
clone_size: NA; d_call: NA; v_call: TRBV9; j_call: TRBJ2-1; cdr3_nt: TGTGCCAGCAGCCTTGGGGGCCTCATGAATGAGCAGTTCTTC; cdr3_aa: CASSLGGLMNEQFF
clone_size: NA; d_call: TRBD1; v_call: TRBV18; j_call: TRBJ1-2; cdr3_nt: TGTGCCAGCTCACCGGACAGGGGTCCGGGGGAGACCTTC; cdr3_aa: CASSPDRGPGETF
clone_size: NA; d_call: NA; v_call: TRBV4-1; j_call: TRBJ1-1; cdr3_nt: TGCGCCAGCAGCCAAGATGTGAGGGTGGAAGGGTCTTTCTTT; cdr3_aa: CASSQDVRVEGSFF
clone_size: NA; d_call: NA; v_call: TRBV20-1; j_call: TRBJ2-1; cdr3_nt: TGCAGTGCTAGTCTGGGCGGGGTCTCCTACAATGAGCAGTTCTTC; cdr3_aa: CSASLGGVSYNEQFF
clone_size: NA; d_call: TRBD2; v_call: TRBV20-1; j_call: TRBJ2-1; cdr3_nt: TGCAGTGCTAGTGGGACTAGCGGTAGCTCCTACAATGAGCAGTTCTTC; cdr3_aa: CSASGTSGSSYNEQFF
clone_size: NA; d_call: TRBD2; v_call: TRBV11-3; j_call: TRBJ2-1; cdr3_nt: TGTGCCAGCAGCTTAGGAGCGGGGGGATACAATGAGCAGTTCTTC; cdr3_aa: CASSLGAGGYNEQFF
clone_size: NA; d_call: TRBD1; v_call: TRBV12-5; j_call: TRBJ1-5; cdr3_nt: TGTGCTAGTGGTTTGGTACCCTGGGACAGGGGGCGCGACAATCAGCCCCAGCATTTT; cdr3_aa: CASGLVPWDRGRDNQPQHF
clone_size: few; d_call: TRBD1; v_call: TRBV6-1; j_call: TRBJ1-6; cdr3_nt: TGTGCCAGCAGTGAATATAGGGCTAACAGGGGTCATTCACCCCTCCACTTT; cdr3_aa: CASSEYRANRGHSPLHF
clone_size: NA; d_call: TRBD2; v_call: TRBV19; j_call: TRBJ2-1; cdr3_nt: TGTGCCAGTAGTGGCGGGACTAGCGGATACCCAGCTAGCGATGAGCAGTTCTTC; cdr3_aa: CASSGGTSGYPASDEQFF
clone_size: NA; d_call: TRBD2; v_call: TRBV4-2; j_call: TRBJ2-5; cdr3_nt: TGTGCCAGCAGCCAAGGGGCGGGGGGGTCAGAGACCCAGTACTTC; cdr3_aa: CASSQGAGGSETQYF
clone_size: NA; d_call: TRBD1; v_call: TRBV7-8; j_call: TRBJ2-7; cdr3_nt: TGTGCCAGCAGCTTGGGGACAGGGGGCGGCGAGCAGTACTTC; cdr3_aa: CASSLGTGGGEQYF
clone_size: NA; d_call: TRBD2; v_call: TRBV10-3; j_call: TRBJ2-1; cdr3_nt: TGTGCCATACAATTTAGCGGGGGGCTCTACAATGAGCAGTTCTTC; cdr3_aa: CAIQFSGGLYNEQFF